A selection of T cell receptor beta chains follows, all from one sample in a study of beta chain features in type 1 diabetes. The assay was immunoSEQ multiplex PCR, and TCRdb's table has in-frame clones only and misses some. Found here are tens of thousands of clones, over 60% of them singletons; the top ten hold more than 2%. Sequencing input: Tregs from blood. Source of these receptors: a woman between 18 and 30 years old with type 1 diabetes. The CDR3 runs from the conserved cysteine through the conserved F or W. The D gene is left open where the match is weak. Size is stated for part of the rows, as once, few or many counts, or as a class when the clone is expanded.

TRBV30,TRBJ2-7,-,-,TGTGCCTGGGAGCCGGGGTCGAGCTCCTACGAGCAGTACTTC,CAWEPGSSSYEQYF
TRBV5-4,TRBJ2-7,few,TRBD1,TGTGCCAGCAGCCCAGGACAGATAAACAGGGGCGAGCAGTACTTC,CASSPGQINRGEQYF
TRBV28,TRBJ1-2,once,-,TGTGCCAGCAGTTTAGCAGGGGCCTATGGCTACACCTTC,CASSLAGAYGYTF
TRBV11-3,TRBJ2-3,-,TRBD2,TGTGCCAGCAGCGATCCCGCTGGACTAGCGGGAGGGCCAGCGGATACGCAGTATTTT,CASSDPAGLAGGPADTQYF
TRBV28,TRBJ2-1,-,-,TGTGCCAGCATGCCAAGCGGCTCACCCACCTACAATGAGCAGTTCTTC,CASMPSGSPTYNEQFF
TRBV29-1,TRBJ1-1,-,-,TGCAGCGCCCGTCGGGGAGGAAGGTCTGAAGCTTTCTTT,CSARRGGRSEAFF
TRBV13,TRBJ2-7,-,-,TGTGCCAGCAGCTGGCCGGGGGGCGGGGGAGAGCAGTACTTC,CASSWPGGGGEQYF
TRBV6-1,TRBJ2-5,few,-,TGTGCCAGCAGTGAATTTGCGTACCAAGAGACCCAGTACTTC,CASSEFAYQETQYF
TRBV6-4,TRBJ2-3,-,-,TGTGCCAGCAGTGCTCTAGGAGGTACAGATACGCAGTATTTT,CASSALGGTDTQYF
TRBV6-5,TRBJ2-7,-,TRBD1,TGTGCCAGCAGTACCTCGGGACAGCCCTACGAGCAGTACTTC,CASSTSGQPYEQYF
TRBV7-9,TRBJ2-2,few,-,TGTGCCAGCAGCTTAGGGTCGTGGGGGCCCGGGGAGCTGTTTTTT,CASSLGSWGPGELFF
TRBV7-2,TRBJ2-7,-,TRBD2,TGTGCCAGCAGCCTCCTCCCTACTAGCGGGAGTTACGAGCAGTACTTC,CASSLLPTSGSYEQYF
TRBV27,TRBJ2-3,-,TRBD2,TGTGCCAGCAGTTTCACAGCGGGGGGCCGCACAGATACGCAGTATTTT,CASSFTAGGRTDTQYF
TRBV5-1,TRBJ1-1,-,-,TGCGCCAGCAGCCAGCTGCGGGCTGGCACTGAAGCTTTCTTT,CASSQLRAGTEAFF
TRBV7-9,TRBJ2-7,-,-,TGTGCCAGCAGCTTATCACTTCTAGGCCACGAGCAGTACTTC,CASSLSLLGHEQYF
TRBV5-6,TRBJ1-1,-,-,TGTGCCAGCAGCTTGGGAGGTTTCGGCACTGAAGCTTTCTTT,CASSLGGFGTEAFF
TRBV5-6,TRBJ2-1,few,-,TGTGCCAGCAGCGTCACAGGGATCTACAATGAGCAGTTCTTC,CASSVTGIYNEQFF
TRBV20-1,TRBJ2-7,-,-,TGCAGTGCTCCCAGGGTCAACGAGCAGTACTTC,CSAPRVNEQYF
TRBV28,TRBJ1-4,-,TRBD1,TGTGCCAGCAGTCGGGGACAGGGGGCTGAAAAACTGTTTTTT,CASSRGQGAEKLFF
TRBV7-2,TRBJ2-7,-,-,TGTGCCAGCAGCATCAGGGGCCCATCCTACGAGCAGTACTTC,CASSIRGPSYEQYF
TRBV5-1,TRBJ2-1,-,-,TGCGCCAGCAGCTTGGCGGGAACTTACAATGAGCAGTTCTTC,CASSLAGTYNEQFF
TRBV9,TRBJ2-2,once,-,TGTGCCAGCAGCCCGGGACAACACACCGGGGAGCTGTTTTTT,CASSPGQHTGELFF
TRBV4-3,TRBJ2-7,-,TRBD2,TGCGCCAGCAGCCCGATGGGACTAGCGGGTGACTCCTACGAGCAGTACTTC,CASSPMGLAGDSYEQYF
TRBV5-6,TRBJ2-1,-,-,TGTGCCAGCAGCTTGGCGACAGGTTACAGTCCTTACTCCTACAATGAGCAGTTCTTC,CASSLATGYSPYSYNEQFF
TRBV6-6,TRBJ1-2,-,-,TGTGCCAGCAGCCGCGGGAGGATCGACACGCATGGCTACACCTTC,CASSRGRIDTHGYTF
TRBV5-6,TRBJ2-7,-,TRBD2,TGTGCCAGCAGCTACAGCGGGAGTCTCTACGAGCAGTACTTC,CASSYSGSLYEQYF
TRBV13,TRBJ1-1,-,-,TGTGCCAGCAGCGTCCAGGGTTTTGAAGCTTTCTTT,CASSVQGFEAFF
TRBV9,TRBJ2-1,-,-,TGTGCCAGCAGTCTGAGGCCCACCTACAATGAGCAGTTCTTC,CASSLRPTYNEQFF
TRBV30,TRBJ2-5,-,TRBD2,TGTGCCTGGAGTACGGGACTAGCGGGAGAGACCCAGTACTTC,CAWSTGLAGETQYF
TRBV7-7,TRBJ2-2,few,-,TGTGCTAGCAGCTTCCAAACCGGGGAGCTGTTTTTT,CASSFQTGELFF
TRBV6-5,TRBJ1-5,once,TRBD1,TGTGCCAGCAGTTACTCGTGGACAGGGAACCAGCCCCAGCATTTT,CASSYSWTGNQPQHF
TRBV6-6,TRBJ2-7,-,TRBD2,TGTGCCAGCAGTTTTAATAGCGGGAGGCTTGGGAACGAGCAGTACTTC,CASSFNSGRLGNEQYF
TRBV9,TRBJ2-7,-,TRBD2,TGTGCCAGCAGCGTAGGGGTTAGCGGGAACTACGAGCAGTACTTC,CASSVGVSGNYEQYF
TRBV7-2,TRBJ2-1,few,TRBD2,TGTGCCAGCAGCCGCGGGGGGGCCTTAACGAATGAGCAGTTCTTC,CASSRGGALTNEQFF
TRBV7-6,TRBJ2-2,-,-,TGTGCCAGCAGCTTAGTTTTGCCCGGGGGAGCGGACACCGGGGAGCTGTTTTTT,CASSLVLPGGADTGELFF
TRBV7-8,TRBJ1-1,-,TRBD1,TGTGCCAGCAGCACCTCCACAGGGGTTAAAGGGAACACTGAAGCTTTCTTT,CASSTSTGVKGNTEAFF
TRBV28,TRBJ2-1,-,-,TGTGCCAGCAGCCGTCCCTTGGGGGGTTACAATGAGCAGTTCTTC,CASSRPLGGYNEQFF
TRBV11-3,TRBJ2-1,-,-,TGTGCCAGCAGCCTGGGGGGGGCACACTCCTACAATGAGCAGTTCTTC,CASSLGGAHSYNEQFF
TRBV6-1,TRBJ1-5,-,TRBD1,TGTGCCAGCGAGGAGGGGGCCCAGCCCCAGCATTTT,CASEEGAQPQHF
TRBV11-3,TRBJ2-7,once,-,TGTGCCAGCACCCCTAATAACTACGAGCAGTACTTC,CASTPNNYEQYF
TRBV19,TRBJ2-2,few,-,TGTGCCAGTAGTATGGTCACCCGGGCCGGGGAGCTGTTTTTT,CASSMVTRAGELFF
TRBV7-2,TRBJ2-5,-,TRBD1,TGTGCCAGCAGCCAGGGGGTAGCCTGGGAGACCCAGTACTTC,CASSQGVAWETQYF
TRBV5-1,TRBJ1-1,-,TRBD1,TGCGCCAGCAGCCCGCGACAGGGGTGGAACACTGAAGCTTTCTTT,CASSPRQGWNTEAFF
TRBV13,TRBJ2-3,-,TRBD1,TGTGCCAGCAGCACCGACAGGGGGCGGGATACGCAGTATTTT,CASSTDRGRDTQYF
TRBV7-2,TRBJ2-5,few,-,TGTGCCAGCAGCTTATCTCGGCCGGGGGAGACCCAGTACTTC,CASSLSRPGETQYF